This T cell receptor beta chain was retrieved from a study of OX40 agonist ivuxolimab in advanced cancers. General study findings and limits: Among patients with partial responses at 0.1-3.0 mg/kg, clonal expansion was among the lowest. CD8+ T cells were the subset that, on average, had more expanded clones than CD4+.

A remark on this clone: Its antigen is unidentified.

The germline V and J ends were trimmed by 1 base and 4 bases, with 8 bases remaining between them. The CDR3 loop spans 13 amino acids. The germline CDR1 and CDR2 sequences are SGHRS and YFSETQ. Here immunoSEQ multiplex PCR was the method, and the copy in TCRdb shows in-frame clones only, minus some. The profile covers about 73,000 clones, with about 88% appearing a single time and roughly 7.3% taken by the ten largest. The V call is TRBV5-1, the J call TRBJ1-1; perhaps TRBD1 as D (5 bases). The sample in question was CD4+ or CD8+ T cells sorted from blood, obtained in a trial of the OX40 agonist ivuxolimab. This sequence was found in an adult with an advanced solid tumor such as melanoma, head and neck, liver or kidney cancer. CDR3 DNA: TGCGCCAGCAGCTTGCAGGGAACCACTGAAGCTTTCTTT. As protein: CASSLQGTTEAFF.